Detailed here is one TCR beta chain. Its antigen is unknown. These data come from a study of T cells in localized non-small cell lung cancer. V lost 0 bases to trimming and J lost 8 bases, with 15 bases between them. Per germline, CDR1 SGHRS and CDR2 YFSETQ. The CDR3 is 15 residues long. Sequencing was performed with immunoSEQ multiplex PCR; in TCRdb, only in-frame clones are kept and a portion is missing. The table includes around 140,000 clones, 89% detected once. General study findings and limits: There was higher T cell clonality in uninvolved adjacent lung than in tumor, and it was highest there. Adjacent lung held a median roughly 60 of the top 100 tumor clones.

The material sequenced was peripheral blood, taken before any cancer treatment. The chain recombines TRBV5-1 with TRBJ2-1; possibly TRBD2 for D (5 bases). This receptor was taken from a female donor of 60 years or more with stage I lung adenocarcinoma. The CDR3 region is CASSLVSAPLDEQFF. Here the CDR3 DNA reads TGCGCCAGCAGCTTGGTTAGCGCCCCGCTTGATGAGCAGTTCTTC. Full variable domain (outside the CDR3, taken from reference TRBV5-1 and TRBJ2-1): KAGVTQTPRYLIKTRGQQVTLSCSPISGHRSVSWYQQTPGQGLQFLFEYFSETQRNKGNFPGRFSGRQFSNSRSEMNVSTLELGDSALYLCASSLVSAPLDEQFFGPGTRLTVL.